The T cell receptor (beta chain) under discussion was sequenced for a study of spatial heterogeneity in lung cancer. In the study overall: Strong correlation was found between tumor-region TCR transcript counts and a T cell module score from matched bulk RNA-seq. Study observations and caveats: Tracking of tumor mutation counts was seen in expanded intratumoral alpha and beta TCR counts.

TCR cDNA molecules were tagged individually, and each one carried a unique molecular identifier. From the 5' RACE reads, TCRdb called clonotypes with MiXCR, one entry per CDR3 protein. The repertoire holds 14,000 or so distinct CDR3 sequences, with about 4.5% as singletons. This clonotype was counted only a few times. Antigen unknown. A read error may produce the germline difference seen at one junction end. This beta chain turned up in a library designed for alpha chains; as an off-target read, its abundance says little. Time point denoted: sample taken at primary tumor resection. The CDR3 contains 11 residues. Germline CDR1 reads SEHNR; CDR2 reads FQNEAQ (reference sequence).

This clonotype was sampled from a female donor with early-stage non-small cell lung cancer. Source: lung tumor tissue, taken at surgery. V is TRBV7-9 and J is TRBJ2-7, with unresolved D. The CDR3 sequence: CVSSPKEVQYF. CDR3 bases: TGTGTCAGCAGCCCAAAAGAAGTACAGTACTTC. Together with reference TRBV7-9 and TRBJ2-7, the CDR3 gives the full variable domain: DTGVSQNPRHKITKRGQNVTFRCDPISEHNRLYWYRQTLGQGPEFLTYFQNEAQLEKSRLLSDRFSAERPKGSFSTLEIQRTEQGDSAMYLCVSSPKEVQYFGPGTRLTVT.